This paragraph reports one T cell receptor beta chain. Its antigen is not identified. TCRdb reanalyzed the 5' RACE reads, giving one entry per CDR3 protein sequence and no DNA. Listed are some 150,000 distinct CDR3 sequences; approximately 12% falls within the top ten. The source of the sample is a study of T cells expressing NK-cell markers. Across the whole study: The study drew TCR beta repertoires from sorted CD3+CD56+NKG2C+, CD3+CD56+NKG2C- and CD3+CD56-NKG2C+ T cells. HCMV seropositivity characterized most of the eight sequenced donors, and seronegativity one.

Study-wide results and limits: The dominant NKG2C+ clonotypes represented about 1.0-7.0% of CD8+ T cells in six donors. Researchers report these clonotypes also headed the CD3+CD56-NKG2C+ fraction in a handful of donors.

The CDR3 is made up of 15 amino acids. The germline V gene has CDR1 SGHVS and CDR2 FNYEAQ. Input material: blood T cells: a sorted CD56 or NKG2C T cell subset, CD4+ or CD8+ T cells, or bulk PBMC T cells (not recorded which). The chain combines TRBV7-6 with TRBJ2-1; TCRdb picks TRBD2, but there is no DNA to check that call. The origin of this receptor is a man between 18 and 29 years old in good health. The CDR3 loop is CASSLTSDFYGEQFF.